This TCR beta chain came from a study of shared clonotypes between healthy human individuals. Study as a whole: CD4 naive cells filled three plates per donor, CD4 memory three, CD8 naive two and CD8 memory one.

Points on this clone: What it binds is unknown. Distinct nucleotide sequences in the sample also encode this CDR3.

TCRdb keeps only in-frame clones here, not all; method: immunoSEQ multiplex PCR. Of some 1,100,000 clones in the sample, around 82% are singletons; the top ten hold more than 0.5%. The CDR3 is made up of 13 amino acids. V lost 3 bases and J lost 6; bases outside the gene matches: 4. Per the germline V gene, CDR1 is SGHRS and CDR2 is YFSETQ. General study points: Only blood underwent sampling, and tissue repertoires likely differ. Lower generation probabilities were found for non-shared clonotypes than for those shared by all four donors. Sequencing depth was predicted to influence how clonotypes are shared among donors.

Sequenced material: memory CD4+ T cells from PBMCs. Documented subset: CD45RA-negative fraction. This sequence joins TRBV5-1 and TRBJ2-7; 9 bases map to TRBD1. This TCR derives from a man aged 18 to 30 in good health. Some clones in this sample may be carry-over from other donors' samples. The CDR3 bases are TGCGCCAGCAGCTGGGGACAGGGTGGCGAGCAGTACTTC. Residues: CASSWGQGGEQYF. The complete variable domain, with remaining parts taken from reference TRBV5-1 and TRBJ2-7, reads KAGVTQTPRYLIKTRGQQVTLSCSPISGHRSVSWYQQTPGQGLQFLFEYFSETQRNKGNFPGRFSGRQFSNSRSEMNVSTLELGDSALYLCASSWGQGGEQYFGPGTRLTVT.